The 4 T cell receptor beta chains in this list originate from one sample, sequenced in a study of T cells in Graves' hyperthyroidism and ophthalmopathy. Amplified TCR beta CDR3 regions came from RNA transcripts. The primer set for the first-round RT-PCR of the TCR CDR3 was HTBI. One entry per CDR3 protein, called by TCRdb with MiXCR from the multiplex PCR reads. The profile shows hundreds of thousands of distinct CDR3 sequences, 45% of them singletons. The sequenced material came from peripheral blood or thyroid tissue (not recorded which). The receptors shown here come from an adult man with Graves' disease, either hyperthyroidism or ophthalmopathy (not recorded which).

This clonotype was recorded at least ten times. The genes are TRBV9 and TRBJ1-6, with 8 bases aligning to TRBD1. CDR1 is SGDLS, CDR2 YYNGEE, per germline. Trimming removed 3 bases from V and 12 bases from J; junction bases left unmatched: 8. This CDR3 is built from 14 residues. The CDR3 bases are TGTGCCAGCAGCGCCCAGGGGGCGTCGGGACCCCTCCACTTT. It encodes CASSAQGASGPLHF.

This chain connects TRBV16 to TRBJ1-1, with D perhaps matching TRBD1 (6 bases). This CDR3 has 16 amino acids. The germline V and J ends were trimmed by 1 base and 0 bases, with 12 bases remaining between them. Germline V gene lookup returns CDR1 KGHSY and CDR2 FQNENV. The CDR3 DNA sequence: TGTGCCAGCAGCCAATGGCACGCAGGGGTGAACACTGAAGCTTTCTTT. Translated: CASSQWHAGVNTEAFF.

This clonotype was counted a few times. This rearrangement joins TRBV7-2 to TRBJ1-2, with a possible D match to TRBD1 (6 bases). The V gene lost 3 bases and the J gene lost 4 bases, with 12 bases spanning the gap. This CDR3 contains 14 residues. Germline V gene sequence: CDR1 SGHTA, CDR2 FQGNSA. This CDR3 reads CASSFSGTSYGYTF. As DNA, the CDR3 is TGTGCCAGCAGCTTTTCCGGGACAAGCTATGGCTACACCTTC.

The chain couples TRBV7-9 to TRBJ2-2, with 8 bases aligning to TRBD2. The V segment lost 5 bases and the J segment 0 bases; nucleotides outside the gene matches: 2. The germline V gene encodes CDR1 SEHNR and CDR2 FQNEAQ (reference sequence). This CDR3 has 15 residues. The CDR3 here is CASSAGGANTGELFF. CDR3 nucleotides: TGTGCCAGCAGCGCCGGGGGGGCGAACACCGGGGAGCTGTTTTTT. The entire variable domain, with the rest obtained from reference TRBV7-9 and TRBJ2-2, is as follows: DTGVSQNPRHKITKRGQNVTFRCDPISEHNRLYWYRQTLGQGPEFLTYFQNEAQLEKSRLLSDRFSAERPKGSFSTLEIQRTEQGDSAMYLCASSAGGANTGELFFGEGSRLTVL.